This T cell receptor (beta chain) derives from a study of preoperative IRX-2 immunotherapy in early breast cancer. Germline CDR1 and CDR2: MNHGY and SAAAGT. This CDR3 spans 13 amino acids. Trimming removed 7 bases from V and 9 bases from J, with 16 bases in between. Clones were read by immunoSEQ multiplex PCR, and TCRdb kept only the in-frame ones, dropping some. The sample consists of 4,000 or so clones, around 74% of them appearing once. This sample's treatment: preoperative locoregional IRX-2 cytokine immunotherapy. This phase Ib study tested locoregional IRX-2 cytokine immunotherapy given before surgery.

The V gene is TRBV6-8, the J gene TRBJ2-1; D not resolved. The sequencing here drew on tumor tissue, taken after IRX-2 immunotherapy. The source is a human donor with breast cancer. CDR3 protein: CASNMDPWGEQFF. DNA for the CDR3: TGTGCCAGCAACATGGACCCCTGGGGTGAGCAGTTCTTC.